Listed below are T cell receptor beta chains from one sample, sequenced in a study of patients and donors after allogeneic stem cell transplantation. TCRdb fed the RT-PCR reads into MiXCR, producing one record per CDR3 protein. Of about 72,000 distinct CDR3 sequences in the sample, 26% were seen once. The sample comprised blood, either unsorted or a sorted T cell fraction (not recorded which). The receptors derive from a human donor who was either an allogeneic HSCT recipient or a stem cell or donor lymphocyte infusion donor (not recorded which). It is not recorded whose cells these are; they may come from a transplant donor. The conserved cysteine and the conserved F or W are not part of the CDR3 here. Fields, in order: V gene, CDR3 protein.

>TRBV5-1
ASRFEWVDTEAF
>TRBV5-1
ASSEGQGAYGYT
>TRBV3-1
ASSWTTDTEAF
>TRBV7-9
ASSAGQGDYEQY
>TRBV4-3
ASSQDWGQPYEQY
>TRBV27
ASSWGQGLNEQF
>TRBV12-3/TRBV12-4
ASSFGQGSTGELF
>TRBV7-9
ASSLSLVNTEAF
>TRBV12-3/TRBV12-4
ASSFPPTYEQY
>TRBV12-3/TRBV12-4
ASSFRTGGYEQY
>TRBV24-1
ATSDLKDGNYGYT
>TRBV21-1
ASSTLSGVNTGELF
>TRBV10-3
AISEPQTTAGALYEQY
>TRBV27
ASSYYFPNTEAF
>TRBV28
ASSLGGFRTEAF
>TRBV19
ASSVRGRDGYT
>TRBV20-1
SARDPEVAATTDTQY
>TRBV5-1
ASSLLMSYEQY
>TRBV28
ASRVGYTEAF
>TRBV7-3
ASSSQGVTGELF
>TRBV14
ASSQEIGGNQPQH
>TRBV5-1
ASSIEGQTRVHNEQF
>TRBV7-8
ASSFSGGDTQY
>TRBV6-6
ASSNTESPSTDTQY
>TRBV5-1
ASSAGQEGQPQH
>TRBV10-3
AIRSIGDEQY